Detailed here is one T cell receptor beta chain. This sample was included in a study of blood T cell repertoires in COVID-19. The wider study: Donors in Cohort 3 who had recovered were those with two negative PCRs, healthcare professional clearance, or resolution of their symptoms.

Measured with immunoSEQ multiplex PCR; TCRdb has only the in-frame clones, and not every one. The sample has roughly 150,000 clones, 70% to 85% seen once. In terms of age and location, participants ranged from about 18 to 89 years and lived in under 30 US areas. The CDR3 has 16 residues. Germline lookup yields CDR1 MDHEN and CDR2 SYDVKM. V lost 6 bases, J lost 4 bases, and 21 bases lay in between. The genes are TRBV28 and TRBJ2-5; D may be TRBD2 (6 bases). Sequenced sample: PBMCs or T cells enriched from blood (not recorded which). The origin of this receptor is a woman in her 70s in a cohort exposed to, infected with or recovered from COVID-19 (not recorded which). CDR3 region: CASSPRRGRGIETQYF. CDR3 bases: TGTGCCAGCAGCCCCCGGCGGGGACGAGGGATAGAGACCCAGTACTTC.